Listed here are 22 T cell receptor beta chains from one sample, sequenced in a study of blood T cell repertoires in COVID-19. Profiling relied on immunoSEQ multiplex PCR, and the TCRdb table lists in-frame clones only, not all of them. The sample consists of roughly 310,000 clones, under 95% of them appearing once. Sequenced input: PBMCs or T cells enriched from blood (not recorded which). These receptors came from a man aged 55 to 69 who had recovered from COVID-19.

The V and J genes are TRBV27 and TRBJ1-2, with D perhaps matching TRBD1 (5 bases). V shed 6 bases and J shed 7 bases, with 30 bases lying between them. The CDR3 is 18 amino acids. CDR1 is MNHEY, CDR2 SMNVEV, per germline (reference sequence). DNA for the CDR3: TGTGCCAGCAGCCCCGGTCGGGAAAAACTATTACCGGGGGGTGGCTACACCTTC. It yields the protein CASSPGREKLLPGGGYTF.

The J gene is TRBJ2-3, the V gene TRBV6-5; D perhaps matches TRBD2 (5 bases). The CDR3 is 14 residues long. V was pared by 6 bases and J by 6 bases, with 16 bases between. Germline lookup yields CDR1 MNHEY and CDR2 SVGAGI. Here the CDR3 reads CASSNMDFLDTQYF. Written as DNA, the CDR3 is TGTGCCAGCAGCAACATGGACTTTTTGGATACGCAGTATTTT.

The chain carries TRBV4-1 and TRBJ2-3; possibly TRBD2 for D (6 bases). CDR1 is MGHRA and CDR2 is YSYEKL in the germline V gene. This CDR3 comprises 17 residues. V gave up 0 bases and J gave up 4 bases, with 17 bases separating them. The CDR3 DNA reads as TGCGCCAGCAGCCAAGATCCCCCCCGACTAGTCTCAGATACGCAGTATTTT. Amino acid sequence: CASSQDPPRLVSDTQYF.

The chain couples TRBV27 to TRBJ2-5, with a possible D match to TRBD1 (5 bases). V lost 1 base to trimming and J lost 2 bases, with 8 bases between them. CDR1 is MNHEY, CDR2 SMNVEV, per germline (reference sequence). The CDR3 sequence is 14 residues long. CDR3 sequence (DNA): TGTGCCAGCAGTTTATGGGGCAGGCAAGAGACCCAGTACTTC. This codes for CASSLWGRQETQYF.

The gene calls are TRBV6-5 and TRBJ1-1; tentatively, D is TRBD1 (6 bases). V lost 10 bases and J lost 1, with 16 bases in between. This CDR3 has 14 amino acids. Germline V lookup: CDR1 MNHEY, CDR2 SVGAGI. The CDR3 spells CATKPGTSNTEAFF. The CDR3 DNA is TGTGCCACAAAGCCTGGGACATCGAACACTGAAGCTTTCTTT.

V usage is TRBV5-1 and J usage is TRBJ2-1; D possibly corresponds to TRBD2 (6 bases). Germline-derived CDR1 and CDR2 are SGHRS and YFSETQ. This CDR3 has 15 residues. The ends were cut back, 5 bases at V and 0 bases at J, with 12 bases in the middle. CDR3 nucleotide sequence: TGCGCCAGCAGAACCTCTAGCGTCTCCTACAATGAGCAGTTCTTC. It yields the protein CASRTSSVSYNEQFF. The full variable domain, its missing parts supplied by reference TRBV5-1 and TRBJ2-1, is KAGVTQTPRYLIKTRGQQVTLSCSPISGHRSVSWYQQTPGQGLQFLFEYFSETQRNKGNFPGRFSGRQFSNSRSEMNVSTLELGDSALYLCASRTSSVSYNEQFFGPGTRLTVL.

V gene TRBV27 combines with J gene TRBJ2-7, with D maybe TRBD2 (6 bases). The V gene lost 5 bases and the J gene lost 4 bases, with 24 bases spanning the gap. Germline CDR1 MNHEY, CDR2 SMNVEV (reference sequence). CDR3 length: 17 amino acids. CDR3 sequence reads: CASSLNGIGRQTYEQYF. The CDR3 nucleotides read TGTGCCAGCAGTCTTAATGGGATCGGGAGACAGACTTACGAGCAGTACTTC.

CDR3 residues: CASSLGRDRVGTGELFF. In nucleotides, the CDR3 is TGTGCCAGCAGCTTAGGGAGAGACAGGGTAGGCACCGGGGAGCTGTTTTTT. The chain uses TRBV7-8 and TRBJ2-2; 7 bases match TRBD1. Germline V gene data show CDR1 as SGHVS and CDR2 as FQNEAQ. J was trimmed by 4 bases and V by 1 base; bases with no gene match: 9. The length of the CDR3 is 17 residues.

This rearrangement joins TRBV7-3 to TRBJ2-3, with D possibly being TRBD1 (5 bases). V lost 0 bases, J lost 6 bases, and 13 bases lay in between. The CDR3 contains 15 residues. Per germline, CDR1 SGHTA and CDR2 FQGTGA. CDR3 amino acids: CASSLTQGPGDTQYF. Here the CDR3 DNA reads TGTGCCAGCAGCTTAACCCAGGGCCCCGGGGATACGCAGTATTTT.

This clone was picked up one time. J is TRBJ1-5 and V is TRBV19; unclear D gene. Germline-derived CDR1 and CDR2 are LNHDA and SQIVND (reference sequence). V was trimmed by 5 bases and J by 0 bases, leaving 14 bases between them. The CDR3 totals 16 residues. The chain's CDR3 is CASSWPGGYSNQPQHF. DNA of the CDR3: TGTGCCAGTAGTTGGCCGGGAGGATATAGCAATCAGCCCCAGCATTTT.

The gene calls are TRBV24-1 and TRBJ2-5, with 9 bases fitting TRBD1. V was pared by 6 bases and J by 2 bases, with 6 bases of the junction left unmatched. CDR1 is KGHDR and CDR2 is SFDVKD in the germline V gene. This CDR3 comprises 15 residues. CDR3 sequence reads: CATSHGQGQQETQYF. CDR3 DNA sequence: TGTGCCACCAGTCACGGACAGGGGCAACAAGAGACCCAGTACTTC.

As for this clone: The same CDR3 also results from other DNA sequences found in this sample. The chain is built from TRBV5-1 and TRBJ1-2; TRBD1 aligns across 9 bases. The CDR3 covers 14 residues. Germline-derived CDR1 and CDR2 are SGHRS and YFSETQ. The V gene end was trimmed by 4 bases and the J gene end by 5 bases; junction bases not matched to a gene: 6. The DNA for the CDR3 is TGCGCCAGCAGCCTCACAGGGGGCAATTATGGCTACACCTTC. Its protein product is CASSLTGGNYGYTF.

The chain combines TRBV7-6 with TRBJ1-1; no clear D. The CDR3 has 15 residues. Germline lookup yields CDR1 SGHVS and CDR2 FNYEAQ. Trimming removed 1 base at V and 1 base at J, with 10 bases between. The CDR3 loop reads CASSLGSQTNTEAFF. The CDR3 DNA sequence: TGTGCCAGCAGCTTAGGGTCACAGACGAACACTGAAGCTTTCTTT.

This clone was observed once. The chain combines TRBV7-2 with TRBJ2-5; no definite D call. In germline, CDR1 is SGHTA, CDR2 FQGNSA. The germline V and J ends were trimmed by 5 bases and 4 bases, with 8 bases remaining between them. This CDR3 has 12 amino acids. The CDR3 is CASSHSGETQYF. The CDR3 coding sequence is TGTGCCAGCAGCCATTCCGGAGAGACCCAGTACTTC.

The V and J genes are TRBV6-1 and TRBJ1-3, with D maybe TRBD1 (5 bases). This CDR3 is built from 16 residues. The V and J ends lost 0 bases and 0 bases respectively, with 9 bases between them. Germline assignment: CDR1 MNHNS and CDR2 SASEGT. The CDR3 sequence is CASSEAWRGSGNTIYF. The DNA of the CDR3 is TGTGCCAGCAGTGAAGCGTGGAGGGGCTCTGGAAACACCATATATTTT.

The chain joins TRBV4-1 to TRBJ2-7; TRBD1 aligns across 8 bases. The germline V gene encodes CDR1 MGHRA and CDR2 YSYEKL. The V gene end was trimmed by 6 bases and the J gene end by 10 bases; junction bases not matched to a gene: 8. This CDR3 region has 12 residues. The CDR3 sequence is CASSQTGDIQYF. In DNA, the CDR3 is TGCGCCAGCAGTCAGACAGGGGATATTCAGTACTTC.

CDR3 DNA sequence: TGTGCCAGCAGCTTCGACAGGGGGCGAGGCGAGCAGTACTTC. Its translation: CASSFDRGRGEQYF. The rearrangement uses TRBV7-2 and TRBJ2-7; 10 bases are a match to TRBD1. J gave up 6 bases and V 3 bases, and 5 bases lay outside the gene matches. CDR1 is SGHTA and CDR2 is FQGNSA in the germline V gene. The CDR3 is 14 amino acids.

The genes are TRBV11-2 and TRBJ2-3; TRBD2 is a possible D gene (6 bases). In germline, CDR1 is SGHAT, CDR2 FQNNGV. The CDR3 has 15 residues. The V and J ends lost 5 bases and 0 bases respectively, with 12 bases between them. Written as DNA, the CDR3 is TGTGCCAGCAGCCCCTTGGGAGGAAGCACAGATACGCAGTATTTT. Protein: CASSPLGGSTDTQYF.

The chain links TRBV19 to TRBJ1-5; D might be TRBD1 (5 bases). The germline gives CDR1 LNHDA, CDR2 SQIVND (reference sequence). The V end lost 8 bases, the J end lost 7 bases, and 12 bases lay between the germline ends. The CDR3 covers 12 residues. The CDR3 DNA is TGTGCCAGTCTACAGGTCGGGCAGCCCCAGCATTTT. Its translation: CASLQVGQPQHF.

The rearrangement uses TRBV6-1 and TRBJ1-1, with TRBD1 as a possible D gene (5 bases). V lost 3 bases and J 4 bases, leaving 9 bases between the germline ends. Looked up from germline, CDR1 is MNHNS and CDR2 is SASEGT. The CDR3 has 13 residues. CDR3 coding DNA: TGTGCCAGCAGTGAGCAGGGTTCCACTGAAGCTTTCTTT. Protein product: CASSEQGSTEAFF.

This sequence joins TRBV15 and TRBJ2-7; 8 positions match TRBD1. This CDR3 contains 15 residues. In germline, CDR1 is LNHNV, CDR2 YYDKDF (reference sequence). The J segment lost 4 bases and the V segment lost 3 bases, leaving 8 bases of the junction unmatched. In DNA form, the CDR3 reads TGTGCCACCAGCAGGACTGACAGGGGAAGGTACGAGCAGTACTTC. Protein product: CATSRTDRGRYEQYF. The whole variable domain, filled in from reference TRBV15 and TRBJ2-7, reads DAMVIQNPRYQVTQFGKPVTLSCSQTLNHNVMYWYQQKSSQAPKLLFHYYDKDFNNEADTPDNFQSRRPNTSFCFLDIRSPGLGDTAMYLCATSRTDRGRYEQYFGPGTRLTVT.

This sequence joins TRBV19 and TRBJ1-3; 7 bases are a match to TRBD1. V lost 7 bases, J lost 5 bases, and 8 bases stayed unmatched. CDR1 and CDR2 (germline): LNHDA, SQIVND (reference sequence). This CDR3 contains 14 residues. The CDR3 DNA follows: TGTGCCAGTATCGACAGGGTGGGGAGAAACACCATATATTTT. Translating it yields CASIDRVGRNTIYF.